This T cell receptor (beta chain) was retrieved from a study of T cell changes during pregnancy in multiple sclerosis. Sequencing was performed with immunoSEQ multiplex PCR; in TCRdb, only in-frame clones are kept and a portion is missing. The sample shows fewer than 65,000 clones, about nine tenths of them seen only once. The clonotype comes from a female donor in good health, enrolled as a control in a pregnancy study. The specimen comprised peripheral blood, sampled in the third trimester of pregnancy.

The CDR3 coding sequence is TGTGCCAGCAGCTATAGCGGGAGGGCCTACGAGCAGTACTTC. Translated, it gives CASSYSGRAYEQYF. The chain carries TRBV7-9 and TRBJ2-7; TRBD2 aligns across 11 bases. Germline CDR1 reads SEHNR; CDR2 reads FQNEAQ (reference sequence). J lost 2 bases, V lost 4 bases, and 1 base had no gene match. This CDR3 has 14 amino acids.